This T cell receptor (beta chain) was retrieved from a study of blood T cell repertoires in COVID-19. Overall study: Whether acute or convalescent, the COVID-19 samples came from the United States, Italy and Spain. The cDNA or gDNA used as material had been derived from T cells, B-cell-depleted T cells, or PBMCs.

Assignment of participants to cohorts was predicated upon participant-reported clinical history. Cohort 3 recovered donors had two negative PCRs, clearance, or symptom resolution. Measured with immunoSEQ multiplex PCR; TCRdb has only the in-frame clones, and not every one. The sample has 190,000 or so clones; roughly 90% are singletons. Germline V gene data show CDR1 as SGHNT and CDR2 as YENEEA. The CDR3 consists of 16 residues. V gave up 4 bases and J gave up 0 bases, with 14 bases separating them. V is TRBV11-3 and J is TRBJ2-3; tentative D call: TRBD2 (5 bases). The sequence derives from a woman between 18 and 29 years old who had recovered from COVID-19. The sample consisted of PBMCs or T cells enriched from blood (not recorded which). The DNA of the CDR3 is TGTGCCAGCAGCTCCGGGCGGGCCCGGAGCACAGATACGCAGTATTTT. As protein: CASSSGRARSTDTQYF.